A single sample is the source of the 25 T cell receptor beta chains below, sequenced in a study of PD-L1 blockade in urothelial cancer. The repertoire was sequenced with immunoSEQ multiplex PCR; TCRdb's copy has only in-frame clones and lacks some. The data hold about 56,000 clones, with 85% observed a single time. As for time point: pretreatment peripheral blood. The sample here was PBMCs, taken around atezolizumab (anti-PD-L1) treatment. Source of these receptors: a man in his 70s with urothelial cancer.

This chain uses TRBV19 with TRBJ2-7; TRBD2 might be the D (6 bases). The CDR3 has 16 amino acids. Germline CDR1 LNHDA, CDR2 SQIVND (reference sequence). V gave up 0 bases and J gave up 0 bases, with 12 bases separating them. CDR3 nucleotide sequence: TGTGCCAGTAGTATAGAGGGGACTCGTAGCTCCTACGAGCAGTACTTC. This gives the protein CASSIEGTRSSYEQYF.

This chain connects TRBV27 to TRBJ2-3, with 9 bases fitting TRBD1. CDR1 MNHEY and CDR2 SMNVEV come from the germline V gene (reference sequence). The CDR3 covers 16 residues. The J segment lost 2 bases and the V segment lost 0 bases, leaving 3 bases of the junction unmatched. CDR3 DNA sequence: TGTGCCAGCAGTTTATCGGGGACAGGGCCCACAGATACGCAGTATTTT. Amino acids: CASSLSGTGPTDTQYF.

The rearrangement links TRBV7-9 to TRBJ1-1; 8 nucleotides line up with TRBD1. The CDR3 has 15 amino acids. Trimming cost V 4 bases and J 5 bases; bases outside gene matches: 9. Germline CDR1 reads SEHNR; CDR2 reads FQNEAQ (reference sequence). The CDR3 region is CASSSSQGAWTEAFF. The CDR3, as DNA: TGTGCCAGCAGCTCATCTCAGGGGGCTTGGACTGAAGCTTTCTTT.

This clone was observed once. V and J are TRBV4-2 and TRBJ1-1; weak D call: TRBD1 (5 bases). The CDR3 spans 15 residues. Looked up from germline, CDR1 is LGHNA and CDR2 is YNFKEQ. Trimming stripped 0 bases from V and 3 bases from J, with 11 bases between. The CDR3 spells CASSQDRNRHTEAFF. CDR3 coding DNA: TGTGCCAGCAGCCAAGATCGGAACAGGCACACTGAAGCTTTCTTT.

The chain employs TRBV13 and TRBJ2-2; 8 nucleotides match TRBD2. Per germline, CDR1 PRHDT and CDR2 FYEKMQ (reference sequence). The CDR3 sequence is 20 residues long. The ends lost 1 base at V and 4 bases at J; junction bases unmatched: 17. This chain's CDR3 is CASSLEPMAGGYPGTGELFF. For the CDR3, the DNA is TGTGCCAGCAGCTTAGAGCCGATGGCGGGAGGCTATCCGGGCACCGGGGAGCTGTTTTTT.

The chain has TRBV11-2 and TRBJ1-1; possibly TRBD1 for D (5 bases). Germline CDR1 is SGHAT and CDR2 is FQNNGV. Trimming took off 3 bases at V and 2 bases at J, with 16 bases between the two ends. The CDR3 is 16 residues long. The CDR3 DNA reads TGTGCCAGCAGCTTTGGGGCCGCGGCGGGAAACACTGAAGCTTTCTTT. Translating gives CASSFGAAAGNTEAFF.

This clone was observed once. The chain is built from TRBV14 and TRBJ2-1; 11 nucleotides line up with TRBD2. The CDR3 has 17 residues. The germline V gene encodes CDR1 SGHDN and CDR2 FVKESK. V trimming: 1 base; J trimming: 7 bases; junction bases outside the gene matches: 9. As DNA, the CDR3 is TGTGCCAGCAGCCAAGCGTTAGGGACTAGCGGAGGAAATGAGCAGTTCTTC. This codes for CASSQALGTSGGNEQFF.

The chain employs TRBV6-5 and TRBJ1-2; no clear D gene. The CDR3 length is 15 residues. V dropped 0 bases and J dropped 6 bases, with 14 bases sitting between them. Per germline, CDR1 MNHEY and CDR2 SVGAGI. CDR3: CASSYSTGPSDGYTF. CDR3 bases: TGTGCCAGCAGTTACTCTACTGGTCCCTCTGATGGCTACACCTTC.

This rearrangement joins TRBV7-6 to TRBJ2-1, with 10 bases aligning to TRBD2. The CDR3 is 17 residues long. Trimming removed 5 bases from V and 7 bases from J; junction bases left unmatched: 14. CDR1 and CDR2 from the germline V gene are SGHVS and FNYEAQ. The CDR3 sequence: CASSPLSASGRRNEQFF. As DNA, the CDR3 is TGTGCCAGCAGCCCCCTGTCAGCTAGCGGGAGAAGGAATGAGCAGTTCTTC.

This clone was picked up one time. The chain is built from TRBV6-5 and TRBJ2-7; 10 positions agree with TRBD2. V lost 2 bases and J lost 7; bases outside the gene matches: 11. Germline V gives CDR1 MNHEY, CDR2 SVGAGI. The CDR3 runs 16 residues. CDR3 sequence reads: CASSYGRAGGPREQYF. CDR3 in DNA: TGTGCCAGCAGTTACGGCCGAGCGGGAGGGCCACGGGAGCAGTACTTC.

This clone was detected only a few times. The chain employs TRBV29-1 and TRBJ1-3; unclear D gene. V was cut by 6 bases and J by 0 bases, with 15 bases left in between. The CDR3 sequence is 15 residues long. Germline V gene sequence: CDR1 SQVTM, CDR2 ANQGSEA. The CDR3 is CSVGSDPNSGNTIYF. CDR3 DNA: TGCAGCGTCGGGTCTGACCCGAACTCTGGAAACACCATATATTTT.

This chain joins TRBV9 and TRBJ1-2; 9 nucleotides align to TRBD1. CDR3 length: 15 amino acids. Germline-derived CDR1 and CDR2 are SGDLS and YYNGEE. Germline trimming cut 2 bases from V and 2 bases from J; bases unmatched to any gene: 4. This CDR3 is CASSVGGQGNYGYTF. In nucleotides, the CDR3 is TGTGCCAGCAGCGTGGGGGGACAGGGCAACTATGGCTACACCTTC.

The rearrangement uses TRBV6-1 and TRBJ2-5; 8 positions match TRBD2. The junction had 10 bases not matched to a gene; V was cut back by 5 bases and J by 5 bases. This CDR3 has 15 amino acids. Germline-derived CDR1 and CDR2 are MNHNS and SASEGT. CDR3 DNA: TGTGCCAGCAGTCCACTAGCGGATGCCCAGGAGACCCAGTACTTC. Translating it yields CASSPLADAQETQYF.

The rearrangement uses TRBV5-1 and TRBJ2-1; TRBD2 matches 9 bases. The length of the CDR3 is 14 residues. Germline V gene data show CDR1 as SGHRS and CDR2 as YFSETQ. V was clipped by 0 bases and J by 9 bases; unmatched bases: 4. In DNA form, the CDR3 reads TGCGCCAGCAGCTTGGGGCGGGAGGGGGGTGAGCAGTTCTTC. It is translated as CASSLGREGGEQFF.

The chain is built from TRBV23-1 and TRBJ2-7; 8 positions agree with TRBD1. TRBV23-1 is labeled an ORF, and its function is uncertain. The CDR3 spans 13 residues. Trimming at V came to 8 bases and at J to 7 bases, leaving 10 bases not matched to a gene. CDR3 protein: CASSYTRGQEQYF. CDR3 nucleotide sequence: TGCGCCAGCTCTTACACCAGGGGGCAAGAGCAGTACTTC.

CDR3 loop: CASSLRLTLGNTEAFF. DNA of the CDR3: TGTGCCAGCAGTTTAAGACTAACACTGGGGAACACTGAAGCTTTCTTT. The J gene is TRBJ1-1, the V gene TRBV28; no clear D. CDR1 and CDR2 (germline): MDHEN, SYDVKM. The germline V and J ends were trimmed by 2 bases and 1 base, with 14 bases remaining between them. This CDR3 contains 16 residues.

In nucleotides, the CDR3 is TGTGCCAGCAGAGGGGTGGTGCAGTTCCTAGGTCATGGCTACACCTTC. This gives the protein CASRGVVQFLGHGYTF. J is TRBJ1-2 and V is TRBV28, with D perhaps matching TRBD1 (5 bases). The CDR3 runs to 16 residues. V lost 6 bases to trimming and J lost 6 bases, with 23 bases between them. Germline V gene sequence: CDR1 MDHEN, CDR2 SYDVKM.

The CDR3: CAGDRDVGYTF. The CDR3, as DNA: TGTGCCGGAGACAGGGACGTTGGCTACACCTTC. This chain links TRBV30 with TRBJ1-2; 7 nucleotides match TRBD1. CDR1 GTSNPN and CDR2 SVGIG come from the germline V gene (reference sequence). The CDR3 length is 11 residues. Losses at the gene ends were 8 bases for V and 7 bases for J; bases not matched to a gene: 7. The full variable domain, completed using reference TRBV30 and TRBJ1-2, is SQTIHQWPATLVQPVGSPLSLECTVEGTSNPNLYWYRQAAGRGLQLLFYSVGIGQISSEVPQNLSASRPQDRQFILSSKKLLLSDSGFYLCAGDRDVGYTFGSGTRLTVV.

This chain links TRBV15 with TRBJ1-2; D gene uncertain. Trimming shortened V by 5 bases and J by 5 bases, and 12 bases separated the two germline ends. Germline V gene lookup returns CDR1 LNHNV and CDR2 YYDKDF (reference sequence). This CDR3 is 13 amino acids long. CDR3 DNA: TGTGCCACCAGCCCGACCCGAGGGTATGGCTACACCTTC. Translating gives CATSPTRGYGYTF.

The CDR3 nucleotides are TGTGCCAGCAGACCAGGACAGGGGAATCAGCCCCAGCATTTT. This sequence encodes CASRPGQGNQPQHF. V is TRBV6-1 and J is TRBJ1-5; 9 bases are shared with TRBD1. This CDR3 has 14 residues. V trimming: 6 bases; J trimming: 4 bases; junction bases outside the gene matches: 4. Germline-derived CDR1 and CDR2 are MNHNS and SASEGT.

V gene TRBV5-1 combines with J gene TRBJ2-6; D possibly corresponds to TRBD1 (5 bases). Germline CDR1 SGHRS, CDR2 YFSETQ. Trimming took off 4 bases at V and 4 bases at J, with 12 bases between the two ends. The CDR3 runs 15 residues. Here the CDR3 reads CASSDQGPGANVLTF. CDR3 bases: TGCGCCAGCAGCGACCAGGGCCCAGGGGCCAACGTCCTGACTTTC.

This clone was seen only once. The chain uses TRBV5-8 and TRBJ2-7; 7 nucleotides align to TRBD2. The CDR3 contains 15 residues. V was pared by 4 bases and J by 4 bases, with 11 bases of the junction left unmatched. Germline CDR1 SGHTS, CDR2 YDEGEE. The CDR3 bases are TGTGCCAGCAGCCCCTGGGGAGGGAATTATTACGAGCAGTACTTC. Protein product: CASSPWGGNYYEQYF.

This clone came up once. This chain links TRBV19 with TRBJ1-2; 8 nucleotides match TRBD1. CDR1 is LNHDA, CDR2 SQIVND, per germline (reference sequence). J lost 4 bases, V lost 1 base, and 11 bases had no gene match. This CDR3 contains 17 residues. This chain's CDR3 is CASSIGQGARSSYGYTF. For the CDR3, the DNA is TGTGCCAGTAGTATAGGCCAGGGGGCCCGTTCCTCCTATGGCTACACCTTC.

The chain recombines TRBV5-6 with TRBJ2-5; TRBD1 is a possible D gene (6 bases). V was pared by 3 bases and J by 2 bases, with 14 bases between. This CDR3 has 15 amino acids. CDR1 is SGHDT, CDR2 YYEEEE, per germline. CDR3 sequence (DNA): TGTGCCAGCAGCTCGGGACACCAATTTCAAGAGACCCAGTACTTC. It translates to CASSSGHQFQETQYF.

CDR3 in amino acids: CASSKTGTNEKLFF. The DNA of the CDR3 is TGTGCCAGCAGTAAAACAGGGACTAATGAAAAACTGTTTTTT. The rearrangement uses TRBV9 and TRBJ1-4; the D gene is possibly TRBD1 (6 bases). CDR1 is SGDLS and CDR2 is YYNGEE in the germline V gene. The CDR3 runs to 14 residues. Trimming took 5 bases from V and 2 from J, leaving 10 bases between them.